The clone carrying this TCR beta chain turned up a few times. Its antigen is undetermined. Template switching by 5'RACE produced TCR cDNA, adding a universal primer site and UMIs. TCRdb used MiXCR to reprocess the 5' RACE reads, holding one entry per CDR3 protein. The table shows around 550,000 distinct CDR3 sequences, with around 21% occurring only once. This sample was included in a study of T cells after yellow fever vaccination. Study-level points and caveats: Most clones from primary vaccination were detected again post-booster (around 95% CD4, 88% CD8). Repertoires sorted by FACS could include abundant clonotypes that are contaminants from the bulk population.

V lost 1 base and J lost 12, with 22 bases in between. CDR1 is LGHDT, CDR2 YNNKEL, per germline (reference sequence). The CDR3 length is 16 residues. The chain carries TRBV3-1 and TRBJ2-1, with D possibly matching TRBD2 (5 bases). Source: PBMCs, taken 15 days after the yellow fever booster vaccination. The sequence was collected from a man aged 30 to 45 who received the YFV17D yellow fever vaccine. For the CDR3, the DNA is TGTGCCAGCAGCCAAGGGGAACTACTAGTGTATCCACGGCAGTTCTTC. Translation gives CASSQGELLVYPRQFF.